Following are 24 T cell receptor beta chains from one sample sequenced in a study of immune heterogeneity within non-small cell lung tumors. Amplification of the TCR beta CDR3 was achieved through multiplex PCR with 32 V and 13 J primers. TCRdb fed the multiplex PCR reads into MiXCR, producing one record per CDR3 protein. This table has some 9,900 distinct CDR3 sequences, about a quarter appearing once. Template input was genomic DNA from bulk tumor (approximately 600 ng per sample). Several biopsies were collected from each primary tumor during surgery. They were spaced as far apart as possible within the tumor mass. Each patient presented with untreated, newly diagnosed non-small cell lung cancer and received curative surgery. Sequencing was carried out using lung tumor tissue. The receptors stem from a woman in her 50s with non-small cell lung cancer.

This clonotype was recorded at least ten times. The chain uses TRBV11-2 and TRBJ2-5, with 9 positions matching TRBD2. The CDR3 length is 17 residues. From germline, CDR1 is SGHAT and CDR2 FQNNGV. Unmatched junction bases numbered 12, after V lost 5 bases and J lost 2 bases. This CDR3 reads CASSHGPSGTPQETQYF. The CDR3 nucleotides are TGTGCCAGCAGCCATGGGCCTAGCGGGACCCCTCAAGAGACCCAGTACTTC. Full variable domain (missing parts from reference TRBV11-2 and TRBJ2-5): EAGVAQSPRYKIIEKRQSVAFWCNPISGHATLYWYQQILGQGPKLLIQFQNNGVVDDSQLPKDRFSAERLKGVDSTLKIQPAKLEDSAVYLCASSHGPSGTPQETQYFGPGTRLLVL.

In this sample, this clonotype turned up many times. The CDR3 reads CASSDWVGGNSNQPQHF. For the CDR3, the DNA is TGTGCCAGCAGTGATTGGGTGGGAGGGAACAGCAATCAGCCCCAGCATTTT. V is TRBV2 and J is TRBJ1-5, with D unclear. The V gene lost 3 bases and the J gene lost 1 base, with 16 bases spanning the gap. Germline CDR1 and CDR2: SNHLY and FYNNEI. This CDR3 has 17 residues.

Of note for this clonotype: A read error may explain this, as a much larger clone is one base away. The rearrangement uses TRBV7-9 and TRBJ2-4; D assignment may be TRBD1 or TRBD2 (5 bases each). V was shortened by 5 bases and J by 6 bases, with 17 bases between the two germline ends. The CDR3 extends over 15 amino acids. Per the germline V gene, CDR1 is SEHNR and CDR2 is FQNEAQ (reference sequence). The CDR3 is CASSPKAGTLNIQYF. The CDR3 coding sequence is TGTGCCAGCAGCCCCAAGGCTGGGACCCTAAACATTCAGTACTTC.

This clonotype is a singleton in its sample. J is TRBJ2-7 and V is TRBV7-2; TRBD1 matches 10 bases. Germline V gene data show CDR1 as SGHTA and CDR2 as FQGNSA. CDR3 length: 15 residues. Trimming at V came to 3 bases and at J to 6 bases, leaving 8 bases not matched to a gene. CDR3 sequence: CASSFLGTGAVEQYF. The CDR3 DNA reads TGTGCCAGCAGCTTTTTAGGGACAGGGGCGGTCGAGCAGTACTTC.

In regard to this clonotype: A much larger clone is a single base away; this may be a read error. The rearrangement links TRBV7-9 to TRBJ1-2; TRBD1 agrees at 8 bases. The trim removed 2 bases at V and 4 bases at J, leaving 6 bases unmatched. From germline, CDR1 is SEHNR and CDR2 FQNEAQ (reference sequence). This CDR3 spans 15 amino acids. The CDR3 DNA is TGTGCCAGCAGCTTATCGACAGGGGATGGCTATGGCTACACCTTC. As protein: CASSLSTGDGYGYTF.

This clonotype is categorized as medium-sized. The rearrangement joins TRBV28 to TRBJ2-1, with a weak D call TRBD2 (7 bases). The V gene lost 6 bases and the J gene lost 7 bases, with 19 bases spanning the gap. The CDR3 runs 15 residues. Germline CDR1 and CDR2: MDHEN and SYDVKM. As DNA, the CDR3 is TGTGCCAGCAGCACGGAGGGGGGGGGATTAAATGAGCAGTTCTTC. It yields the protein CASSTEGGGLNEQFF.

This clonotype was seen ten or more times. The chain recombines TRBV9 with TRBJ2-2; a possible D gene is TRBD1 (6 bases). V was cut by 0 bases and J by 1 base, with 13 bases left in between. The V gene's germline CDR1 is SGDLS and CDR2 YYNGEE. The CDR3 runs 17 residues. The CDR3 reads CASSVGRNRVNTGELFF. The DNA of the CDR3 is TGTGCCAGCAGCGTAGGGAGGAACAGGGTGAACACCGGGGAGCTGTTTTTT. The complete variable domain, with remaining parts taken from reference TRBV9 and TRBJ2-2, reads DSGVTQTPKHLITATGQRVTLRCSPRSGDLSVYWYQQSLDQGLQFLIQYYNGEERAKGNILERFSAQQFPDLHSELNLSSLELGDSALYFCASSVGRNRVNTGELFFGEGSRLTVL.

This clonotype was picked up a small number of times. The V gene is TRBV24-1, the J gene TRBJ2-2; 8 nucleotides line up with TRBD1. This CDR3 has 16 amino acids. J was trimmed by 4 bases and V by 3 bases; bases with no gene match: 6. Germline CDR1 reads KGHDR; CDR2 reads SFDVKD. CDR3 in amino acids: CATSDPGTGTTGELFF. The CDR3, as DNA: TGTGCCACCAGTGATCCCGGGACAGGAACCACCGGGGAGCTGTTTTTT.

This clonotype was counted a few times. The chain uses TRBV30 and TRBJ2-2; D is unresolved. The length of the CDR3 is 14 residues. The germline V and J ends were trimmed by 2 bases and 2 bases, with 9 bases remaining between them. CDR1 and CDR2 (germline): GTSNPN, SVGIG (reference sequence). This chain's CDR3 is CAWSPPPNTGELFF. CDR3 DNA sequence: TGTGCCTGGAGTCCTCCCCCTAACACCGGGGAGCTGTTTTTT.

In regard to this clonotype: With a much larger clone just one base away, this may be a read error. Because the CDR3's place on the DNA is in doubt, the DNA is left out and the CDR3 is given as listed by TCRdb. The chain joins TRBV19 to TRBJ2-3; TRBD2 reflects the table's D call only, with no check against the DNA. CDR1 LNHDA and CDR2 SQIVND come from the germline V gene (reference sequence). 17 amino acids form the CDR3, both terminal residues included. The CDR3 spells CASSFAGGSTSTDTKYF.

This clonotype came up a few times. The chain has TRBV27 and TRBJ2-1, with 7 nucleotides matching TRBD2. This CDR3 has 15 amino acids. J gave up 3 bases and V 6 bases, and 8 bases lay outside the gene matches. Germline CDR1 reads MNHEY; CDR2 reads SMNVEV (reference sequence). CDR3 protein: CASRSLGGIYNEQFF. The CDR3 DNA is TGTGCCAGCAGATCCTTGGGGGGGATCTACAATGAGCAGTTCTTC.

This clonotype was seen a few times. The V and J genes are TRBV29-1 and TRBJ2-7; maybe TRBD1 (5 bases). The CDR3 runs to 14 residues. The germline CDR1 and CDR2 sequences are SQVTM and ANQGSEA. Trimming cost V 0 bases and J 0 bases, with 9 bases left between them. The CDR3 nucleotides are TGCAGCGTTGAAGAGGGGCCTAGCTCCTACGAGCAGTACTTC. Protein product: CSVEEGPSSYEQYF.

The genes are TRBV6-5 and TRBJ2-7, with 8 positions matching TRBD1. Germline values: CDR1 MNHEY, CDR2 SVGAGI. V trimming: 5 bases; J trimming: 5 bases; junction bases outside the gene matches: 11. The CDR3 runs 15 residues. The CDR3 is CASSQSTGVSHEQYF. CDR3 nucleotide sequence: TGTGCCAGCAGTCAATCGACAGGGGTATCCCACGAGCAGTACTTC.

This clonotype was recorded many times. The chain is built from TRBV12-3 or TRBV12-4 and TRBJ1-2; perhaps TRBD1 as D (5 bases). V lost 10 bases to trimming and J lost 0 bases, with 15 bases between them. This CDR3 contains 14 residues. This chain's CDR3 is CATTRGGANYGYTF. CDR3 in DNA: TGTGCCACCACTCGGGGGGGGGCTAACTATGGCTACACCTTC.

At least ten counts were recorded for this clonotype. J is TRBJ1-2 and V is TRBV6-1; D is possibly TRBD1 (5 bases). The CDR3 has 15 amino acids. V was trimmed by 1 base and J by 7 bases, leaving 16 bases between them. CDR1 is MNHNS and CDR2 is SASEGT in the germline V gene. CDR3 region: CASSEVGLTGVGYTF. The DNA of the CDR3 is TGTGCCAGCAGTGAAGTTGGACTCACGGGGGTTGGCTACACCTTC.

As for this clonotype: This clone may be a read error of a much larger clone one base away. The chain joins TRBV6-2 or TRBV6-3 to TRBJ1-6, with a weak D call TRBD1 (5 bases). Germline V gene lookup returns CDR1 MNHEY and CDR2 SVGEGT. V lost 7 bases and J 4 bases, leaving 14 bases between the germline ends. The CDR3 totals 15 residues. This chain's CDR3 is CASISGTGYNSPLHF. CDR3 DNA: TGTGCCAGCATTTCGGGGACGGGTTATAATTCACCCCTCCACTTT.

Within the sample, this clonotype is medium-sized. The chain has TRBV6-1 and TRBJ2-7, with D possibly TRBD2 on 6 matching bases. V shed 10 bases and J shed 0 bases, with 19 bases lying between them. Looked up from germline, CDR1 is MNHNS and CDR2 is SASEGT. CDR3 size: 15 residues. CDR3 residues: CATRMAGSSSYEQYF. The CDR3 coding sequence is TGTGCCACCCGAATGGCGGGATCGAGCTCCTACGAGCAGTACTTC.

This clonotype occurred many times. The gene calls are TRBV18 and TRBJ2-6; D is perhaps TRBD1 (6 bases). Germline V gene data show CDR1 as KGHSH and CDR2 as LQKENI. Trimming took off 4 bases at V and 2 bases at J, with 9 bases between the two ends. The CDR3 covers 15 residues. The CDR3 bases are TGTGCCAGCTCACTACAGGGAACTGGGGCCAACGTCCTGACTTTC. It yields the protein CASSLQGTGANVLTF.

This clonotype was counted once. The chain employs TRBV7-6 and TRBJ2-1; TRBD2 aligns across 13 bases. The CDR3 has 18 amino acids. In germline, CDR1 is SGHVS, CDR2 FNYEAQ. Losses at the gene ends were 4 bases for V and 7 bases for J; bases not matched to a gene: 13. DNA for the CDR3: TGTGCCAGCAGCTCCGCCCCCAGTACTAGCGGGAGGGGTAATGAGCAGTTCTTC. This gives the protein CASSSAPSTSGRGNEQFF.

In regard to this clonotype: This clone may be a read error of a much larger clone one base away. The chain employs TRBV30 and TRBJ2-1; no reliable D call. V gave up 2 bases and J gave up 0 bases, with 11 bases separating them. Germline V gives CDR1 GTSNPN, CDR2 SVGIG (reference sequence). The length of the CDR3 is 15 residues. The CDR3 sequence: CAWSPVLISYNEQFF. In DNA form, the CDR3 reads TGTGCCTGGAGTCCAGTGTTGATCTCCTACAATGAGCAGTTCTTC.

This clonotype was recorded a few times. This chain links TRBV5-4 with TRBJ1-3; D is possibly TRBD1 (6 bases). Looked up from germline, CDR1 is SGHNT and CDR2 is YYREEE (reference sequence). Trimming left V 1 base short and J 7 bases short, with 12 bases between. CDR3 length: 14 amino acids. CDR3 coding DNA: TGTGCCAGCAGCTTGTTGGGGGCGGGGAACACCATATATTTT. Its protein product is CASSLLGAGNTIYF.

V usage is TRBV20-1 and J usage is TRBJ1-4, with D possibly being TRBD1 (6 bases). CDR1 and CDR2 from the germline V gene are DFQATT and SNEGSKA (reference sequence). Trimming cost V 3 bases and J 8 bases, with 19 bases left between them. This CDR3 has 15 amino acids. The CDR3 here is CSARDSLWPPEKLFF. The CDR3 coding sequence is TGCAGTGCTAGGGACAGTTTATGGCCCCCGGAAAAACTGTTTTTT.

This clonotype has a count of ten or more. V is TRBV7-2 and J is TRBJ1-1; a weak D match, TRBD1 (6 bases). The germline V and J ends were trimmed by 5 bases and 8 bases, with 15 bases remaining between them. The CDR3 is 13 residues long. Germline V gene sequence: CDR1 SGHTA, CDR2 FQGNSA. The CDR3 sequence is CASSRHPGQEAFF. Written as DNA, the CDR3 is TGTGCCAGCAGCCGGCATCCGGGACAAGAAGCTTTCTTT.

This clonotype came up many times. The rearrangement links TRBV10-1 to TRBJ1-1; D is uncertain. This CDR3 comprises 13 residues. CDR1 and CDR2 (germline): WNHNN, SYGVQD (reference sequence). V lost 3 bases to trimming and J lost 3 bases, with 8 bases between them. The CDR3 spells CASSDRTDTEAFF. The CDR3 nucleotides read TGCGCCAGCAGTGACAGGACTGACACTGAAGCTTTCTTT.